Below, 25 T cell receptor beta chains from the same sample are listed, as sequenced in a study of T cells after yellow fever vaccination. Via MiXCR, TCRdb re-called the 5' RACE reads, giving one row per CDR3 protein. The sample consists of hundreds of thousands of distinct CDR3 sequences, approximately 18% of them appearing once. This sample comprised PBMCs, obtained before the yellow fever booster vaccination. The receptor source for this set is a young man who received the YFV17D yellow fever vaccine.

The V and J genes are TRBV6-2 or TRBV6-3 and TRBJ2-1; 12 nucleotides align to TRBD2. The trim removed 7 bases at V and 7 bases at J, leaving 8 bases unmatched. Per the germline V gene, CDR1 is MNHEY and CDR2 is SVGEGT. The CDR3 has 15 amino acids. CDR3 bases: TGTGCCAGCACCTTAACTAGCGGGGGGCGGAATGAGCAGTTCTTC. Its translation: CASTLTSGGRNEQFF.

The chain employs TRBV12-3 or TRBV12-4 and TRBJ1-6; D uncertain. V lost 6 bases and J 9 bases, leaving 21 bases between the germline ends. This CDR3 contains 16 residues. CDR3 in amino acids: CASSPIWAGPFSPLHF. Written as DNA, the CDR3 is TGTGCCAGCAGCCCCATATGGGCGGGTCCTTTTTCACCCCTCCACTTT.

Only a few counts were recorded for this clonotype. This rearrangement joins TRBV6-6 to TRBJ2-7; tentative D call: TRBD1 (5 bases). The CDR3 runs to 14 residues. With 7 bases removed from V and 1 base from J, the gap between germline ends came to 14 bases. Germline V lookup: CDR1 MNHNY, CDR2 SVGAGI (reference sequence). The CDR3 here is CASIQGSGSYEQYF. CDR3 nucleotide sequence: TGTGCCAGCATTCAGGGCTCCGGATCCTACGAGCAGTACTTC.

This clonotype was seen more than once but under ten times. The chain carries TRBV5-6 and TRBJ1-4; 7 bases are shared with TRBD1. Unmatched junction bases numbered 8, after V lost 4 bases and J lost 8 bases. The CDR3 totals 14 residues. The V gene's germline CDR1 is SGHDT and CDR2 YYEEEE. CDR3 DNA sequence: TGTGCCAGCAGCCCGACAGGGTTTGCAGAAAAACTGTTTTTT. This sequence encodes CASSPTGFAEKLFF.

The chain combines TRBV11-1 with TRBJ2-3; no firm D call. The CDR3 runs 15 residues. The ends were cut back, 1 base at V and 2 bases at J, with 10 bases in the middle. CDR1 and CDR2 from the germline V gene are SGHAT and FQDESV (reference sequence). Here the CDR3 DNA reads TGTGCCAGCAGCTTAGAGATAGCTTTCACAGATACGCAGTATTTT. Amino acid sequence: CASSLEIAFTDTQYF.

The CDR3 sequence is CASSWGGTNSPLHF. In DNA, the CDR3 is TGTGCCAGCAGCTGGGGGGGGACGAATTCACCCCTCCACTTT. The chain employs TRBV7-6 and TRBJ1-6; weak D call: TRBD1 (5 bases). V was pared by 4 bases and J by 7 bases, with 11 bases between. Germline CDR1 is SGHVS and CDR2 is FNYEAQ. The CDR3 has 14 residues.

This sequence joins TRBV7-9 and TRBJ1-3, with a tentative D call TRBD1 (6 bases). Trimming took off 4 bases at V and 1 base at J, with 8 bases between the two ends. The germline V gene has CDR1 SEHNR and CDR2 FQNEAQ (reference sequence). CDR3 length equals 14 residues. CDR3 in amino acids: CASSYTGSGNTIYF. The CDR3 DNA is TGTGCCAGCAGCTACACAGGGTCTGGAAACACCATATATTTT.

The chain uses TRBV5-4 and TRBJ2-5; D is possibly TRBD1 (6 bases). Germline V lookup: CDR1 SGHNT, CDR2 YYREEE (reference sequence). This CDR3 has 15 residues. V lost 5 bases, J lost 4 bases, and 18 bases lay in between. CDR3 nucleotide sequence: TGTGCCAGCAGGACAACAGGGTACGGAGGAGAGACCCAGTACTTC. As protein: CASRTTGYGGETQYF.

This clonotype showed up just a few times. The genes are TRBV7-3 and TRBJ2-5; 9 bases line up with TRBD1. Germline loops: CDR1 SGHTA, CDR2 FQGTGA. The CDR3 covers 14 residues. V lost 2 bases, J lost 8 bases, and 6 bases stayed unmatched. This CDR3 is CASSLGDRVGTQYF. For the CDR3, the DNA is TGTGCCAGCAGCTTAGGGGACAGGGTCGGAACCCAGTACTTC.

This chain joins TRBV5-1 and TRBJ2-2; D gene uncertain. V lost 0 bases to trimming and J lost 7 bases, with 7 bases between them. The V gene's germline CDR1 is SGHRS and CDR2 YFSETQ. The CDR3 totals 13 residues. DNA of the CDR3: TGCGCCAGCAGCTTGGAAGGGATCGGGGAGCTGTTTTTT. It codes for CASSLEGIGELFF.

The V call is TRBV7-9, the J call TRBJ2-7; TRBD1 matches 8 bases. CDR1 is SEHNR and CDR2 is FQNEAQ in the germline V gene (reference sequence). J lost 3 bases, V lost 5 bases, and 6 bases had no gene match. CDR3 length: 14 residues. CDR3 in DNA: TGTGCCAGCAGCACAGGGGGACGGAGCTACGAGCAGTACTTC. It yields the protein CASSTGGRSYEQYF.

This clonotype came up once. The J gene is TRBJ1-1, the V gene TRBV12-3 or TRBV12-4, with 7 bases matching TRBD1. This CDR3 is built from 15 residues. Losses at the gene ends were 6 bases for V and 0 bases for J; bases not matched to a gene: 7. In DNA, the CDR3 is TGTGCCAGCAGGTCAGGGGGGAGCATGAACACTGAAGCTTTCTTT. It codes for CASRSGGSMNTEAFF.

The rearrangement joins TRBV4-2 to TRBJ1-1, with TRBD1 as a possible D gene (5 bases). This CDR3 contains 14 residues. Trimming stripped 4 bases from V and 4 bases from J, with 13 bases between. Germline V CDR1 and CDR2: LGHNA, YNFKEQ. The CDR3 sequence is CASSLFDGGTEAFF. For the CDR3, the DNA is TGTGCCAGCAGCCTTTTCGATGGGGGCACTGAAGCTTTCTTT.

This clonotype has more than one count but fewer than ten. This chain's CDR3 is CASSDQGNEQYF. In DNA form, the CDR3 reads TGCGCCAGCAGTGATCAAGGGAACGAGCAGTACTTC. J is TRBJ2-7 and V is TRBV10-1; D not certain. The CDR3 contains 12 residues. V was clipped by 3 bases and J by 5 bases, with 8 bases between them. The V gene's germline CDR1 is WNHNN and CDR2 SYGVQD (reference sequence).

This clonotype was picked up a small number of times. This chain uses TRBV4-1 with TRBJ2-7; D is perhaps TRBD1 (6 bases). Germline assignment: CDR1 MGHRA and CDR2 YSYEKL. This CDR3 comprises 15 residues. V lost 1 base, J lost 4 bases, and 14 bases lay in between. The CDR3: CASSQGLGANYEQYF. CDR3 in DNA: TGCGCCAGCAGCCAAGGCCTGGGGGCAAATTACGAGCAGTACTTC.

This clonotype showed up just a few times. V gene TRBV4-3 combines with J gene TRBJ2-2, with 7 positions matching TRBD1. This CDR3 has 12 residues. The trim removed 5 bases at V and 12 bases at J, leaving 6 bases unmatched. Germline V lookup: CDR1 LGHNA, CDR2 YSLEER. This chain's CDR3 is CASSSPDRKLFF. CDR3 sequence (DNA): TGCGCCAGCAGCTCCCCGGACAGGAAGCTGTTTTTT.

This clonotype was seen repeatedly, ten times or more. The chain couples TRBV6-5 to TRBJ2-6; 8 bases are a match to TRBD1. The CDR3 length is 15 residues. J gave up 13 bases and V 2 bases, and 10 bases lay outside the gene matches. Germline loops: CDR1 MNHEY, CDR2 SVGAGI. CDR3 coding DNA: TGTGCCAGCAGTTACCGCACAGGGGGTGCCCATGTCCTGACTTTC. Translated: CASSYRTGGAHVLTF.

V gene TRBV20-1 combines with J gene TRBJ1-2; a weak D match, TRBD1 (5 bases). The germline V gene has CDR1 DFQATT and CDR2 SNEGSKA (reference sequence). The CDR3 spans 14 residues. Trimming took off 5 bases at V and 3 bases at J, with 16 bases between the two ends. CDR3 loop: CSAAGHRGHYGYTF. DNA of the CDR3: TGCAGTGCTGCTGGACATCGAGGGCACTATGGCTACACCTTC.

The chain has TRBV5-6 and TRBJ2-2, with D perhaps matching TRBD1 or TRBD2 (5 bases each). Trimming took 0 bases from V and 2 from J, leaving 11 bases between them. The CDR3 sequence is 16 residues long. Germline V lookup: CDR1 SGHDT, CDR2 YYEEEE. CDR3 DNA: TGTGCCAGCAGCTTGGGGTACGGGGCCAACACCGGGGAGCTGTTTTTT. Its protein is CASSLGYGANTGELFF.

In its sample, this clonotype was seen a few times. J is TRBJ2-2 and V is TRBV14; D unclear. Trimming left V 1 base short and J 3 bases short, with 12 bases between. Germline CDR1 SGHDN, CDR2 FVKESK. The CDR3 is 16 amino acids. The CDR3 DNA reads TGTGCCAGCAGCCAAGCCTGGGATTACGACACCGGGGAGCTGTTTTTT. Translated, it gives CASSQAWDYDTGELFF.

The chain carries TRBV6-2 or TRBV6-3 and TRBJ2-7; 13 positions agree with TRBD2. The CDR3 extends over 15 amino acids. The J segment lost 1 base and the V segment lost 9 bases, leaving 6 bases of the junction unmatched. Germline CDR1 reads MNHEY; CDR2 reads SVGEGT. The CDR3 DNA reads TGTGCCAGTTCTTGGACTAGCGGGGGTTCCTACGAGCAGTACGTC. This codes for CASSWTSGGSYEQYV.

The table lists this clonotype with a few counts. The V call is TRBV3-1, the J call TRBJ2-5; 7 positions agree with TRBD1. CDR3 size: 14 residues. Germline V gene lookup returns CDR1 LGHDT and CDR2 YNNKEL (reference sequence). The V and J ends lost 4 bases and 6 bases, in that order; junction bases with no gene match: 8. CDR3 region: CASSPTRGTQTQYF. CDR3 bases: TGTGCCAGCAGCCCCACCAGGGGGACACAGACCCAGTACTTC.

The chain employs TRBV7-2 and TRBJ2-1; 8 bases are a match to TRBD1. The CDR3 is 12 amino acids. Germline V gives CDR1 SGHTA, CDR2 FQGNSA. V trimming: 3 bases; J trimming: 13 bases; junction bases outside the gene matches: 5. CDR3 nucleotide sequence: TGTGCCAGCAGCTTGGGGACAGGTCGACAGTTCTTC. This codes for CASSLGTGRQFF.

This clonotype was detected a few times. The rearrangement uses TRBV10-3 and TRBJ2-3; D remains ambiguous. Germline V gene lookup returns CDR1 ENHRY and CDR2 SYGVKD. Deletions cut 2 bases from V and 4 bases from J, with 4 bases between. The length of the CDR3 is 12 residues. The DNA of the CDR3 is TGTGCCATCAGTGAGGGGGCAGATACGCAGTATTTT. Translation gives CAISEGADTQYF.

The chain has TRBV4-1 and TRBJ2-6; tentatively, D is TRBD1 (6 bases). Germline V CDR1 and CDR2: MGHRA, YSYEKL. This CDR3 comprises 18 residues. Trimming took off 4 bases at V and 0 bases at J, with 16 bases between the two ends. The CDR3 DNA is TGCGCCAGCAGCCCAACAGAGGACAGCATCTCTGGGGCCAACGTCCTGACTTTC. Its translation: CASSPTEDSISGANVLTF.